This TCR beta chain was recorded in a study of tissue T cells after allogeneic stem cell transplantation. Study findings and constraints: The study did not identify alloreactive or antigen-specific tissue TCRs, and some clones might be persisting host cells. Limitations included a small, clinically heterogeneous cohort and limited sampling depth. Few T cell clones were shared across patients, but motif clusters showed tissue-specific shared signatures.

Produced via immunoSEQ multiplex PCR; TCRdb's table is partial and in-frame only. The repertoire holds 550 or so clones, around 56% seen once, with 65% to 70% in the top ten. The trim removed 0 bases at V and 4 bases at J, leaving 5 bases unmatched. CDR3 length: 15 residues. The germline V gene encodes CDR1 SGHAT and CDR2 FQNNGV. As to this clone: As yet, its antigen is unknown.

This research-autopsy study prospectively enrolled adult allogeneic hematopoietic cell transplant recipients with steroid-refractory graft-versus-host disease. The clonotype originates from a female patient aged 40 to 69 with steroid-refractory graft-versus-host disease after an allogeneic stem cell transplant. A subset of T cells may come from the graft donor. This chain joins TRBV11-2 and TRBJ1-2; 7 positions match TRBD1. Sequencing was performed on lymph node tissue, taken at autopsy. The CDR3 sequence is CASSLDPGQVYGYTF. The CDR3, as DNA: TGTGCCAGCAGCTTAGACCCAGGACAGGTCTATGGCTACACCTTC.